This T cell receptor beta chain was identified in a study of cytomegalovirus exposure and HLA in healthy donors (dated by TCRdb to about 2017). Describing the broader study: In an earlier analysis of 550 to 750 of the donors, under 300 Gb of sequence data and 90 million to 120 million unique TCR beta sequences from about 180 million T cells were reported. About 280 gigabases of sequencing data and about 92 million unique TCR sequences made up an early release that covered fewer than 650 HLA-typed donors. Of the roughly 400 genotyped donors, roughly 80% fell in the genetic ancestry cluster associated with self-reported Caucasian donors. The study aimed to test whether cataloging public T cell receptors could reveal signatures of past pathogen exposure. The T cell repertoires of roughly 660 subjects were profiled by immunosequencing and related to cytomegalovirus serostatus. A separate validation cohort of 100 to 150 different subjects was used in addition to the 666-subject first cohort. High-throughput TCR immunosequencing, statistical association of individual TCRs with disease status, and machine learning were combined to predict cytomegalovirus infection status. To study patterns of TCR occurrence, a later analysis re-analyzed previously published TCR beta repertoires from more than 550 donors and added high-resolution HLA genotyping. The later analysis used no new phenotypic data to find candidate immune exposures, relying instead on TCR beta sequences and their occurrence across donors. An earlier analysis of several hundred of the donors used high-throughput TCR beta sequencing to judge whether each TCR beta V gene segment behaved as functional or pseudogenic. Donor age, sex, ethnicity and CMV serostatus were compiled together with the repertoire data. In a later genetic analysis, genome-wide SNP genotypes for about 55% of the 666 donors were used, and that subset was treated as a discovery cohort. All discovery cohort repertoires had been generated on a single sequencing platform. HLA typing covered class I and class II loci at four-digit resolution. Typing coverage varied by locus: roughly 620-630 donors for A, B, C, DRB1 and DQB1; approximately 520 for DQA1; 600 to 610 for DPA1; roughly 450 for DPB1. A handful of DR-DQ haplotypes were handled as single units for association and clustering because linkage in the cohort was strong. Among 300 to 500 genotyped donors of the cohort, an average of approximately 240,000 unique TCR beta nucleotide sequences was sequenced per donor, of which about 20% were non-productive. The research as a whole found: A further reported finding was that TCR beta sequences accurately predicted the HLA-A and HLA-B alleles for most subjects in the first cohort. Because counts were too low, 15 to 20 rarely observed V segments, including chromosome 9 orphons, were excluded from the earlier analysis of about 500 of the donors. Across donors, most TCR sequences were observed very rarely, whereas some public TCRs were present in many individuals. The study listed 164 TCR beta chains as associated with cytomegalovirus. In a later analysis, HLA-associated TCR beta chains showed more clonal expansion and lower generation probabilities than non-associated chains that were equally common. Correlated functional status among segregating V segments might be attributable to linkage disequilibrium, but an unknown experimental factor could not be ruled out. The only immune exposure information available for the cohort was CMV serostatus. It was suggested by the authors that the approach could potentially be generalized to other disease states and immunological phenotypes. In a later genetic analysis, a missense DCLRE1C variant was associated with V-gene and J-gene trimming of TCR beta chains, and the association was replicated in an independent cohort. At a false discovery rate of 0.05, a later analysis linked 16,000 or so TCR beta sequences to specific HLA alleles. Because the 87-base-pair reads could not distinguish some IMGT-functional V segments, including TRBV6-2 and TRBV6-3, those segments were excluded. HLA typing was unavailable for some donors at each locus, so association tests used only the typed subset. Assigning TCR associations to individual alleles was difficult when HLA alleles, especially DR and DQ, strongly co-occurred. According to a later genetic analysis, donors in an Asian-associated ancestry cluster had fewer N-insertions in productive TCRs than the approximately 690-donor mean. In both the original and validation cohorts, the classifier was reported to diagnose cytomegalovirus status with high specificity and sensitivity. In a later analysis, several top co-occurrence clusters were reported to appear linked to parvovirus B19, influenza, CMV and Epstein-Barr virus. According to a later analysis, TCR association rates differed among HLA loci, with DRB1 alleles showing the most associated TCRs and HLA-C alleles showing the fewest. In this cohort, only TCR beta chains were sequenced, and detectable features were limited by the absence of alpha or paired-chain data. Sequencing depth was assumed to be roughly uniform across donors in the presence/absence analyses, though that assumption may not hold. Three of the identified cytomegalovirus-associated TCR beta chains were confirmed in vitro to be specific for cytomegalovirus antigens. In an earlier analysis of some 500 of the donors, most TCR beta V segments were observed in productive rearrangements about 87% or about 30% of the time, broadly matching IMGT annotations. The sequencing pipeline was judged likely to have produced a cluster of highly shared sequence variants as a technical artifact. Most CMV-associated TCR beta chains appeared to be HLA-restricted in a later analysis, and the HLA associations seemed to be driven largely by CMV exposure.

The cohort consisted of 666 healthy bone marrow donors. Cohort members were all nominally healthy when sampled, although unrecorded immune exposures were likely present. The donor was CMV seronegative and belonged to the group of around 400 seronegative cohort members. Every donor gave a peripheral blood sample, and the peripheral blood mononuclear cells from that sample were used for TCR beta sequencing. The Qiagen DNeasy Blood Extraction Kit was used to extract genomic DNA from the blood cell samples. Library prep was done by the immunoSEQ multiplex PCR assay. For the multiplex PCR, a mixture combining 60 forward primers for TCR Vbeta segments and 13 reverse primers for TCR Jbeta segments was used. The CDR3 region of rearranged TCR beta genes was amplified from genomic DNA with a multiplex PCR assay. On the Illumina HiSeq System, the amplified TCR beta libraries were sequenced as 87-base-pair reads. From the authors' description of their analysis: Across the 670 or so repertoires, a later analysis counted 75 million to 90 million unique TCR beta chains, approximately 12 million of which were shared by at least two donors. A nearest-neighbor algorithm error-corrected the raw reads and collapsed the reads into unique sequences, merging closely related sequences to remove PCR and sequencing errors. CDR3 sequences were aligned to IMGT reference sequences to assign V, D and J gene segments. For a sequence to be retained, a match of at least six nucleotides to both a V gene segment and a J gene segment was required. A rearrangement counted as productive if the CDR3 had no stop codons and remained in frame with V and J, and every other rearrangement counted as non-productive. Following IMGT convention, CDR3 was defined as the stretch from the second conserved V-encoded cysteine up to the conserved J-encoded phenylalanine. The earlier analysis of about 590 of the donors excluded sequences that lacked an unambiguous match to a single V gene segment. In an earlier analysis of 500 to 750 of the donors, V segments were called functional above 56.7% productive rearrangements and were called segregating when the between-donor standard deviation exceeded 5%. A statistical classification framework was built to diagnose cytomegalovirus status from the catalog of TCR beta chain sequences. In a later analysis, TCR nucleotide sequences were compared against IMGT/GENE-DB human TR gene sequences so that V and J genes could be assigned. The TCRdist pipeline was used in a later analysis to assign CDR3 sequences and most-parsimonious VDJ recombination scenarios. In a later analysis, each TCR beta chain was defined by its CDR3 amino acid sequence together with its V-gene family, and reads lacking a unique V-gene family were excluded. A later analysis removed nearly 600 highly shared, low-generation-probability nucleotide sequences to deal with suspected cross-contamination and a sequencing artifact. A later analysis calculated a clonal expansion index for each public chain from normalized within-repertoire ranks of inferred template counts. Generation probabilities in a later analysis came from a VDJ recombination model fitted to out-of-frame rearrangements, and those results were checked against IGoR. In a later analysis, TCR-TCR, TCR-HLA and TCR-CMV co-occurrence was scored with hypergeometric tests, and a repertoire-size bias correction was applied to TCR pairs. To estimate false discovery rates, a later analysis permuted the HLA or CMV assignments 20 times. In a later analysis, co-occurring TCRs were grouped with DBSCAN, and TCRdist sequence similarity was added when clustering was performed within HLA-allele-positive subsets. Repertoires with fewer than 30,000 or more than 120,000 public chains, plus five repertoires with anomalous nucleotide sharing, were excluded from co-occurrence clustering. Here the immuneACCESS table is served through TCRdb, limited to in-frame sequences with V and J called. Missing clones are a known gap in these copies; in checked studies unresolved V genes cover under half, and the rest lacks a known reason. The V and J calls and clone size are taken from that table; D and trimming were inferred from the DNA. The sample table contains 130,000 to 150,000 clones; only one count was recorded for about 85% of them. Of the sample, 3.1% is held by the ten largest clones.

The CDR3 holds 15 amino acids from the cysteine to the phenylalanine. Kept here is only the CDR3 DNA, which spans 45 bases and is read in frame from base 1. According to the germline V gene, CDR1 reads SGDLS and CDR2 reads YYNGEE. Unmatched junction bases come to 4, with V trimmed by 0 bases and J by 7 bases. This clone has a handful of counts. The antigen this receptor binds is unknown. Per-nucleotide qualities are absent, and no much larger clonotype sits a single base away. The chain is made from TRBV9 and TRBJ1-6, with 7 junctional bases fitting TRBD1. The sequencing input was PBMCs. This TCR came from a female donor in good health and CMV-seronegative. The CDR3 amino acid sequence is: CASSVEGARNSPLHF. The DNA sequence follows: TGTGCCAGCAGCGTAGAGGGGGCCCGAAATTCACCCCTCCACTTT.